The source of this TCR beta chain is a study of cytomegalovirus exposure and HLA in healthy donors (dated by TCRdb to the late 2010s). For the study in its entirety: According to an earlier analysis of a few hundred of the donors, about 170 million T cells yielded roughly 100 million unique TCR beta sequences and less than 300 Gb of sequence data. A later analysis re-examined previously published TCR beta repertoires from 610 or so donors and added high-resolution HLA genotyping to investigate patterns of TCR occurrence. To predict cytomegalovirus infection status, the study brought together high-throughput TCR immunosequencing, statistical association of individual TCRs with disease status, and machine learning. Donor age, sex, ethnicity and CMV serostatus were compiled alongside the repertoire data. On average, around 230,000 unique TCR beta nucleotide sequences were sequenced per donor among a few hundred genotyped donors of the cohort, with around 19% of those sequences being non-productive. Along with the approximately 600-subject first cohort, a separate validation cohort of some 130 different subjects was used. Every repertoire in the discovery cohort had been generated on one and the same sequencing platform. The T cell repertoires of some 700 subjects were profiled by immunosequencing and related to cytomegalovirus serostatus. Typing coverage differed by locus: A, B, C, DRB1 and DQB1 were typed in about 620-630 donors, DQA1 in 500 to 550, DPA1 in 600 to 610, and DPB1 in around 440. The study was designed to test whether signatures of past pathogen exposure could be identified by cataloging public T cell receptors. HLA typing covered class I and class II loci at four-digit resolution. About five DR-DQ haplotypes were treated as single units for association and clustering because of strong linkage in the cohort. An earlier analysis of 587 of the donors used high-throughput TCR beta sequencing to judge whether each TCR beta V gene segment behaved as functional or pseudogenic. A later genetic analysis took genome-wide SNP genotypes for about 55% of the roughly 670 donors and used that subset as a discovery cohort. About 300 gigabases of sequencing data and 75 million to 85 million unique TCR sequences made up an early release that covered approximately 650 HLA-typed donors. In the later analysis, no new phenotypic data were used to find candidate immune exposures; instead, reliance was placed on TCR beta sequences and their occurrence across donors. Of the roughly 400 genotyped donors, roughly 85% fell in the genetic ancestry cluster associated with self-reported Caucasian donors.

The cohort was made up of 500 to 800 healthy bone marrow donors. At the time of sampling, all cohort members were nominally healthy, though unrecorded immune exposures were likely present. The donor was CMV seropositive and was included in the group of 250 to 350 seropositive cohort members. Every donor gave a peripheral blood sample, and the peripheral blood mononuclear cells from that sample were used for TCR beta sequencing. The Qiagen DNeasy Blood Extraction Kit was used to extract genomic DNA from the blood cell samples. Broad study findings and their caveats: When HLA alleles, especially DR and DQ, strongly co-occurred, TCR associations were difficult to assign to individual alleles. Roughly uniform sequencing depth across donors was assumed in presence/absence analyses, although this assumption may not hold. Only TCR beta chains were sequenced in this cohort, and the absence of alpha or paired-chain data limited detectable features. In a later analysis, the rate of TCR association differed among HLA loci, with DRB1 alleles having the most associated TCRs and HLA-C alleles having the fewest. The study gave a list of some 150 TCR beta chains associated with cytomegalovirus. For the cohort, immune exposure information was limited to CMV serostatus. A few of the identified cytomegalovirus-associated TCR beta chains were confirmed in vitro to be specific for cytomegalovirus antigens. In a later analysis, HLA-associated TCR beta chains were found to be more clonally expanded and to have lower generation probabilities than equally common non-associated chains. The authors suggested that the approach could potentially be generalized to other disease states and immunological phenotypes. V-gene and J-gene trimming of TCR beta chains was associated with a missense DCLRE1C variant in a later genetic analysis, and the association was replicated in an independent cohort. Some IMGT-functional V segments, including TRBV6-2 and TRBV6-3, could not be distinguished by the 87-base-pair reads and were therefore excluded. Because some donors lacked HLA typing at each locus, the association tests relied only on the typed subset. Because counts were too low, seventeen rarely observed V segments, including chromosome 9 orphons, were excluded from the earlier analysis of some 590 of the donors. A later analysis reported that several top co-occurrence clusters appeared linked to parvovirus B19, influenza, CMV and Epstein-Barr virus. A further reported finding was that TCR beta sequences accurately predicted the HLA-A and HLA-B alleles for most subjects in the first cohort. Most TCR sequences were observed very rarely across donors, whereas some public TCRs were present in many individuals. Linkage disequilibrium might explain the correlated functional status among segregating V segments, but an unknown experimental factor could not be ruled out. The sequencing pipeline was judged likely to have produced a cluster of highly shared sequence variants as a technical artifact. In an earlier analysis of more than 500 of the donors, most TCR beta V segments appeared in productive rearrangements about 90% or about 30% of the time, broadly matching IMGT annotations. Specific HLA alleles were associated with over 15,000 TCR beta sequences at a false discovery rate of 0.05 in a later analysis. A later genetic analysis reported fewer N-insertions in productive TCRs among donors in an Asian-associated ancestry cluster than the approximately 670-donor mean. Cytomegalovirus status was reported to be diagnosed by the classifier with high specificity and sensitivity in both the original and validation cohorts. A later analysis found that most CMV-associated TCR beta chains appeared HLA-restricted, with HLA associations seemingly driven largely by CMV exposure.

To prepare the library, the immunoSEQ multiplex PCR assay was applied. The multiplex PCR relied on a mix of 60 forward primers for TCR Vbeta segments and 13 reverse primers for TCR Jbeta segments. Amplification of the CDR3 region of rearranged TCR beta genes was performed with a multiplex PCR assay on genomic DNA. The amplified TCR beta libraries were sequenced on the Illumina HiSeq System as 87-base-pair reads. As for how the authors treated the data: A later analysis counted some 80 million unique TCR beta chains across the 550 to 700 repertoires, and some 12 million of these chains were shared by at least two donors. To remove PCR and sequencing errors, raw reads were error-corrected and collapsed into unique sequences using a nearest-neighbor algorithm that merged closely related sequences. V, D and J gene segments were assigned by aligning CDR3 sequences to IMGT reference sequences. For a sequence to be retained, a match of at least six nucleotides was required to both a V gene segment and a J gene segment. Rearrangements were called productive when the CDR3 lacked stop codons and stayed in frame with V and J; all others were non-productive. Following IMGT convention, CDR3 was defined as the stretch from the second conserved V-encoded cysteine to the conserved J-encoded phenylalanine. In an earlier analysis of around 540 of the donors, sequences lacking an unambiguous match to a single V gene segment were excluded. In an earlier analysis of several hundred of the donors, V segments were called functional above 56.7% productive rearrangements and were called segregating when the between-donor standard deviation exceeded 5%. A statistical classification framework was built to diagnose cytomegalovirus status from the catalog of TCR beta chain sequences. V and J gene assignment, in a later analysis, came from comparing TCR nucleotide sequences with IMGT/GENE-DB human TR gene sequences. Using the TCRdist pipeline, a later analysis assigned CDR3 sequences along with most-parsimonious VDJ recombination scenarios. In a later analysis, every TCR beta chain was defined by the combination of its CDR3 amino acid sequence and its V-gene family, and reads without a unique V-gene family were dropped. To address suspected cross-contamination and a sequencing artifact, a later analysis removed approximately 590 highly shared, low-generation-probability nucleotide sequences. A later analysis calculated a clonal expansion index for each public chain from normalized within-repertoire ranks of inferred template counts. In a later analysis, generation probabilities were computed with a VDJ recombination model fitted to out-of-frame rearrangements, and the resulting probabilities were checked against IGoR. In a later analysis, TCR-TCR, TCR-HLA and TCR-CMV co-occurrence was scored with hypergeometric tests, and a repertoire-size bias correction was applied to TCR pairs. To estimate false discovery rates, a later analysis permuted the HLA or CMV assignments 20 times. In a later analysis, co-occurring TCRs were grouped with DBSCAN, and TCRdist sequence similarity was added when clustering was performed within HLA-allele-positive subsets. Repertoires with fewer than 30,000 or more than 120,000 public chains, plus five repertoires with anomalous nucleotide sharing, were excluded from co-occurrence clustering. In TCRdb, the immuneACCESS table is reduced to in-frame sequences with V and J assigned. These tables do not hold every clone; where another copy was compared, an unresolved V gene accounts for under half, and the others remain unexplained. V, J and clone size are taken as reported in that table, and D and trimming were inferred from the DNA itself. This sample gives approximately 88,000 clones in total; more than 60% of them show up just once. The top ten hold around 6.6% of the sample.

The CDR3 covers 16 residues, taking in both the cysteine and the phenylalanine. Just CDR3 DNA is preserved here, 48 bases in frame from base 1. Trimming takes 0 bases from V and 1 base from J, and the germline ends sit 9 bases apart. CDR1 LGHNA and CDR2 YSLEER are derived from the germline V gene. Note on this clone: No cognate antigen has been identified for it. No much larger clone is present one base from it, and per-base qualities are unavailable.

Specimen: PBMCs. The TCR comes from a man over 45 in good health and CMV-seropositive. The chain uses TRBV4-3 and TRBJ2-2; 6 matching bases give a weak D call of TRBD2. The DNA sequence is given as TGCGCCAGCAGCCAAGATCTCGGGGGGAACACCGGGGAGCTGTTTTTT. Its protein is CASSQDLGGNTGELFF.